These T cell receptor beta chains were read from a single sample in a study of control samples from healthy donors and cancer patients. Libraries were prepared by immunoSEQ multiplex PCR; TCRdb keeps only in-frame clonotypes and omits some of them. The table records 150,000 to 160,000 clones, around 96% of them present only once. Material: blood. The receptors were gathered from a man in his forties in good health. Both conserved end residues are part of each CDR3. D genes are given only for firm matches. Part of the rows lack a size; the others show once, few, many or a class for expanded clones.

CDR3aa: CASSPRQGYEQYF
CDR3nt: TGTGCCAGCAGTCCCCGACAGGGCTACGAGCAGTACTTC
len: 13
d_gene: TRBD1
j_gene: TRBJ2-7
abundance: once
v_gene: TRBV6-5

CDR3aa: CASSPSQGGGEKLFF
CDR3nt: TGTGCCAGCAGCCCATCACAGGGGGGAGGTGAAAAACTGTTTTTT
len: 15
d_gene: TRBD1
j_gene: TRBJ1-4
abundance: NA
v_gene: TRBV9

CDR3aa: CASSLTYGGDEKLFF
CDR3nt: TGCGCCAGCAGCTTGACGTATGGCGGGGATGAAAAACTGTTTTTT
len: 15
d_gene: NA
j_gene: TRBJ1-4
abundance: NA
v_gene: TRBV5-1

CDR3aa: CASSPSGGRDTQYF
CDR3nt: TGTGCCAGCAGCCCGTCGGGGGGCCGGGATACGCAGTATTTT
len: 14
d_gene: NA
j_gene: TRBJ2-3
abundance: NA
v_gene: TRBV7-6

CDR3aa: CASRFIATNEKLFF
CDR3nt: TGTGCCAGCAGGTTCATCGCAACTAATGAAAAACTGTTTTTT
len: 14
d_gene: NA
j_gene: TRBJ1-4
abundance: NA
v_gene: TRBV6-5

CDR3aa: CASSFGAYGYTF
CDR3nt: TGTGCCAGCAGTTTCGGTGCCTATGGCTACACCTTC
len: 12
d_gene: NA
j_gene: TRBJ1-2
abundance: NA
v_gene: TRBV28

CDR3aa: CASSLGPGQGETQYF
CDR3nt: TGTGCCAGCAGCTTGGGGCCGGGACAGGGGGAGACCCAGTACTTC
len: 15
d_gene: TRBD1
j_gene: TRBJ2-5
abundance: NA
v_gene: TRBV7-2

CDR3aa: CASSLGRNYGYTF
CDR3nt: TGTGCCAGCAGCTTGGGGCGTAACTATGGCTACACCTTC
len: 13
d_gene: NA
j_gene: TRBJ1-2
abundance: NA
v_gene: TRBV5-6

CDR3aa: CASSENSRGGSKWNTGELFF
CDR3nt: TGTGCCAGCAGTGAAAACAGCAGGGGGGGTTCGAAGTGGAACACCGGGGAGCTGTTTTTT
len: 20
d_gene: NA
j_gene: TRBJ2-2
abundance: NA
v_gene: TRBV6-1

CDR3aa: CASSENGNQPQHF
CDR3nt: TGTGCCAGCAGTGAAAATGGCAATCAGCCCCAGCATTTT
len: 13
d_gene: NA
j_gene: TRBJ1-5
abundance: once
v_gene: TRBV2

CDR3aa: CASSLTGRYQPQHF
CDR3nt: TGTGCCAGCAGTTTAACAGGGAGATATCAGCCCCAGCATTTT
len: 14
d_gene: NA
j_gene: TRBJ1-5
abundance: NA
v_gene: TRBV27

CDR3aa: CASSSQGRVQFF
CDR3nt: TGTGCCAGCAGCTCACAGGGGCGAGTGCAGTTCTTC
len: 12
d_gene: TRBD1
j_gene: TRBJ2-1
abundance: NA
v_gene: TRBV28

CDR3aa: CASSEIRANTGELFF
CDR3nt: TGTGCCAGCAGTGAAATCAGGGCAAACACCGGGGAGCTGTTTTTT
len: 15
d_gene: NA
j_gene: TRBJ2-2
abundance: NA
v_gene: TRBV6-1

CDR3aa: CATSRDRDRVNGYTF
CDR3nt: TGTGCCACCAGCAGAGACCGGGACAGGGTAAACGGCTACACCTTC
len: 15
d_gene: TRBD1
j_gene: TRBJ1-2
abundance: NA
v_gene: TRBV15

CDR3aa: CASSPPGRAPYEQYF
CDR3nt: TGTGCCAGCAGCCCACCTGGGCGGGCCCCCTACGAGCAGTACTTC
len: 15
d_gene: NA
j_gene: TRBJ2-7
abundance: NA
v_gene: TRBV14

CDR3aa: CASSFQGGEKLFF
CDR3nt: TGTGCCAGCAGTTTTCAGGGGGGTGAAAAACTGTTTTTT
len: 13
d_gene: TRBD1
j_gene: TRBJ1-4
abundance: NA
v_gene: TRBV27

CDR3aa: CASSFRSGGPDTQYF
CDR3nt: TGTGCCAGCAGCTTCAGGTCGGGGGGGCCGGATACGCAGTATTTT
len: 15
d_gene: TRBD2
j_gene: TRBJ2-3
abundance: once
v_gene: TRBV13

CDR3aa: CASSLGGYVGEKLFF
CDR3nt: TGTGCCAGCAGCTTAGGGGGGTACGTGGGAGAAAAACTGTTTTTT
len: 15
d_gene: NA
j_gene: TRBJ1-4
abundance: NA
v_gene: TRBV7-2

CDR3aa: CASSLPDSYEQYF
CDR3nt: TGTGCCAGCAGCTTGCCCGACAGCTACGAGCAGTACTTC
len: 13
d_gene: NA
j_gene: TRBJ2-7
abundance: NA
v_gene: TRBV5-6

CDR3aa: CATSDLDYKNQETQYF
CDR3nt: TGTGCCACCAGTGATTTAGACTACAAGAACCAAGAGACCCAGTACTTC
len: 16
d_gene: NA
j_gene: TRBJ2-5
abundance: NA
v_gene: TRBV24-1

CDR3aa: CASSEAFGAGELFF
CDR3nt: TGTGCCAGCAGTGAAGCGTTCGGAGCCGGGGAGCTGTTTTTT
len: 14
d_gene: NA
j_gene: TRBJ2-2
abundance: NA
v_gene: TRBV6-1

CDR3aa: CASSWGTLPNYGYTF
CDR3nt: TGCGCCAGCAGCTGGGGGACCCTCCCCAACTATGGCTACACCTTC
len: 15
d_gene: NA
j_gene: TRBJ1-2
abundance: NA
v_gene: TRBV5-1

CDR3aa: CASSQRGFNSPLHF
CDR3nt: TGTGCCAGCAGCCAGCGGGGTTTCAATTCACCCCTCCACTTT
len: 14
d_gene: NA
j_gene: TRBJ1-6
abundance: NA
v_gene: TRBV14

CDR3aa: CASMGRGGSYGYTF
CDR3nt: TGTGCCAGCATGGGCAGGGGTGGATCCTATGGCTACACCTTC
len: 14
d_gene: NA
j_gene: TRBJ1-2
abundance: once
v_gene: TRBV21-1

CDR3aa: CASSPTGERSPLHF
CDR3nt: TGTGCCAGCTCACCGACAGGGGAACGATCACCCCTCCACTTT
len: 14
d_gene: TRBD1
j_gene: TRBJ1-6
abundance: few
v_gene: TRBV18

CDR3aa: CASRGADRSYEQYF
CDR3nt: TGTGCCAGCAGGGGGGCAGACCGCTCCTACGAGCAGTACTTC
len: 14
d_gene: NA
j_gene: TRBJ2-7
abundance: NA
v_gene: TRBV28

CDR3aa: CASSLRGSQTHYGYTF
CDR3nt: TGTGCCAGCAGCTTAAGGGGGAGCCAAACTCACTATGGCTACACCTTC
len: 16
d_gene: NA
j_gene: TRBJ1-2
abundance: NA
v_gene: TRBV7-9

CDR3aa: CASSGTGSSPLHF
CDR3nt: TGTGCCAGCAGCGGCACAGGGTCTTCACCCCTCCACTTT
len: 13
d_gene: NA
j_gene: TRBJ1-6
abundance: NA
v_gene: TRBV11-2

CDR3aa: CASSQDSWSNTEAFF
CDR3nt: TGCGCCAGCAGCCAAGATTCTTGGTCGAACACTGAAGCTTTCTTT
len: 15
d_gene: NA
j_gene: TRBJ1-1
abundance: NA
v_gene: TRBV4-3

CDR3aa: CASTPARDRDLNTEAFF
CDR3nt: TGTGCCAGCACCCCCGCCCGGGACAGGGACTTGAACACTGAAGCTTTCTTT
len: 17
d_gene: TRBD1
j_gene: TRBJ1-1
abundance: NA
v_gene: TRBV28

CDR3aa: CASSFGSSYNSPLHF
CDR3nt: TGTGCCAGCAGTTTCGGGAGCTCCTATAATTCACCCCTCCACTTT
len: 15
d_gene: NA
j_gene: TRBJ1-6
abundance: NA
v_gene: TRBV27

CDR3aa: CASSPHRAGPLHF
CDR3nt: TGTGCCAGCAGCCCCCACAGGGCCGGCCCCCTCCACTTT
len: 13
d_gene: NA
j_gene: TRBJ1-6
abundance: NA
v_gene: TRBV28

CDR3aa: CATSEGPQPQHF
CDR3nt: TGTGCCACCAGTGAAGGGCCTCAGCCCCAGCATTTT
len: 12
d_gene: NA
j_gene: TRBJ1-5
abundance: once
v_gene: TRBV24-1

CDR3aa: CAWKERHTGELFF
CDR3nt: TGTGCCTGGAAGGAGCGACATACCGGGGAGCTGTTTTTT
len: 13
d_gene: NA
j_gene: TRBJ2-2
abundance: NA
v_gene: TRBV30

CDR3aa: CASSPSAGHETEAFF
CDR3nt: TGTGCCAGCAGTCCATCTGCGGGTCATGAGACTGAAGCTTTCTTT
len: 15
d_gene: NA
j_gene: TRBJ1-1
abundance: NA
v_gene: TRBV3-1/TRBV3-2

CDR3aa: CSVTRADYGYTF
CDR3nt: TGCAGCGTTACGAGGGCAGACTATGGCTACACCTTC
len: 12
d_gene: NA
j_gene: TRBJ1-2
abundance: NA
v_gene: TRBV29-1

CDR3aa: CASNAQGLATEAFF
CDR3nt: TGTGCCAGCAACGCACAGGGGTTGGCCACTGAAGCTTTCTTT
len: 14
d_gene: TRBD1
j_gene: TRBJ1-1
abundance: NA
v_gene: TRBV28